This TCR beta chain was identified in a study of cytomegalovirus exposure and HLA in healthy donors. Whole-study findings and limits: It was reportedly the case that the classifier diagnosed cytomegalovirus status with high specificity and sensitivity.

As regards this clone: Its antigen is still unknown.

The protocol was immunoSEQ multiplex PCR, while the TCRdb copy is restricted to in-frame clones and leaves out a portion. Of fewer than 200,000 clones in the sample, 87% were seen once. CDR1 is SGHRS and CDR2 is YFSETQ in the germline V gene. V lost 1 base to trimming and J lost 9 bases; unmatched junction nucleotides: 5. This CDR3 contains 14 residues. The sample consisted of PBMCs. The clonotype was recovered from a woman aged 25 to 39 in good health and CMV-seronegative. This chain connects TRBV5-1 to TRBJ2-1, with 9 bases identical to TRBD1. CDR3 sequence: CASSLSQGASEQFF. Here the CDR3 DNA reads TGCGCCAGCAGCTTGTCACAGGGGGCCTCTGAGCAGTTCTTC.